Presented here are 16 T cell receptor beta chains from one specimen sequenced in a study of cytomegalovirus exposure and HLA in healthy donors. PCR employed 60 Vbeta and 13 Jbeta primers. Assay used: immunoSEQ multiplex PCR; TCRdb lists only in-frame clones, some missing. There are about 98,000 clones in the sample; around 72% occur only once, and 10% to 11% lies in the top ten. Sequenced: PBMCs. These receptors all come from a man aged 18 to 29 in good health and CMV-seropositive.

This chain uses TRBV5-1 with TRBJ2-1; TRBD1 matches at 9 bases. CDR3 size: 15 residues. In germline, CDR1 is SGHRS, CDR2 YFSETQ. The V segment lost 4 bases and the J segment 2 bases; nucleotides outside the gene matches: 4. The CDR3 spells CASSRDRAAYNEQFF. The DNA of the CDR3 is TGCGCCAGCAGCAGGGACAGGGCAGCCTACAATGAGCAGTTCTTC.

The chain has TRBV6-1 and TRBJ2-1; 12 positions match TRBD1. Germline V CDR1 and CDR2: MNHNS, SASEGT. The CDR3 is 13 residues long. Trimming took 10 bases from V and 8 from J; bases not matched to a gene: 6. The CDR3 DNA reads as TGTGCCAAACCCGGGACAGGGGGCCATGAGCAGTTCTTC. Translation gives CAKPGTGGHEQFF.

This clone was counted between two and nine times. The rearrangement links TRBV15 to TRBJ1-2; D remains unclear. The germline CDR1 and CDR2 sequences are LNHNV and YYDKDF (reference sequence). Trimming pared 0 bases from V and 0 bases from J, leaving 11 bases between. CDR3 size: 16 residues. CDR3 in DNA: TGTGCCACCAGCAGAGATATGGGGAGGGCTAACTATGGCTACACCTTC. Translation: CATSRDMGRANYGYTF.

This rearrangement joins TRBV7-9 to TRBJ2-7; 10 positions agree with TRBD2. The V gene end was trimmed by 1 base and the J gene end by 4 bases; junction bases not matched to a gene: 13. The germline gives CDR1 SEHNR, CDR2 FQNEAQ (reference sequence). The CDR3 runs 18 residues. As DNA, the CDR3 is TGTGCCAGCAGCTTAGTACATTTAGCGGGGGGACCAAGTTACGAGCAGTACTTC. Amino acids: CASSLVHLAGGPSYEQYF.

CDR3: CASIYSGGATGELFF. CDR3 in DNA: TGTGCCAGCATCTATAGCGGGGGGGCTACCGGGGAGCTGTTTTTT. The V gene is TRBV28, the J gene TRBJ2-2; 11 bases are a match to TRBD2. Germline V gene data show CDR1 as MDHEN and CDR2 as SYDVKM. V shed 7 bases and J 5 bases; nucleotides not matched to a gene: 6. The CDR3 is 15 residues long.

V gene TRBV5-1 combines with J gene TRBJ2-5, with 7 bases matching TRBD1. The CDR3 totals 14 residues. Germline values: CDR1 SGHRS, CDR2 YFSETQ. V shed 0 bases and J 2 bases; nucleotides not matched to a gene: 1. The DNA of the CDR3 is TGCGCCAGCAGCTTGGAGGACAGGCAAGAGACCCAGTACTTC. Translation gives CASSLEDRQETQYF.

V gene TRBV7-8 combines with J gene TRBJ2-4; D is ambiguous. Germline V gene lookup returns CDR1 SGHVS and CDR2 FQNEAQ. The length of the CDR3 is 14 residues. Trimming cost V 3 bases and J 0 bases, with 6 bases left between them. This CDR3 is CASSLSLAKNIQYF. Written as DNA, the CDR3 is TGTGCCAGCAGCTTGAGTCTAGCCAAAAACATTCAGTACTTC.

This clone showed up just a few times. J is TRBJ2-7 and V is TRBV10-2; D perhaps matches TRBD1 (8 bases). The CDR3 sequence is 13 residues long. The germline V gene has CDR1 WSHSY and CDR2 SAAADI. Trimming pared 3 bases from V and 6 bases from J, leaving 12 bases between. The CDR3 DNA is TGCGCCAGCAGTGAATACAGGGGGGGCGAGCAGTACTTC. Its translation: CASSEYRGGEQYF.

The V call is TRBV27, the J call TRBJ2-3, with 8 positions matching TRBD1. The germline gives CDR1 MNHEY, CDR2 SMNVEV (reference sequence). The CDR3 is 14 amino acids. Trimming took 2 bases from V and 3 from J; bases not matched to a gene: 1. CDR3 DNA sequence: TGTGCCAGCAGTTTACAGGGGGCAACAGATACGCAGTATTTT. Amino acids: CASSLQGATDTQYF.

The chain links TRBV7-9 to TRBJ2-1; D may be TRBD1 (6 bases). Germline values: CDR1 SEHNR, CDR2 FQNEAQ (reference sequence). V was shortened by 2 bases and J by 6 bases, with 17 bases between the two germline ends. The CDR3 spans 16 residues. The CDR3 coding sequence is TGTGCCAGCAGCTTACGAACAGGGCCATCAAGCAATGAGCAGTTCTTC. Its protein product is CASSLRTGPSSNEQFF.

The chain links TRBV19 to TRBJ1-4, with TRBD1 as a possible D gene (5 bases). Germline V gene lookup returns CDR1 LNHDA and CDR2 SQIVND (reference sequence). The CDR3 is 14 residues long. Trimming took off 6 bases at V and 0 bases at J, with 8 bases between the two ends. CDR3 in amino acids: CASRTGPTNEKLFF. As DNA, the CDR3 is TGTGCCAGTAGAACAGGACCAACTAATGAAAAACTGTTTTTT.

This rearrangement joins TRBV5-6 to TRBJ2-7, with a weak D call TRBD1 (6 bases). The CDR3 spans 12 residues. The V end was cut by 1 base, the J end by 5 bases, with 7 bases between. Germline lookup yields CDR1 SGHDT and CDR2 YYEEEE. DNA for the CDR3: TGTGCCAGCAGCTTGTCAGGGGACGAGCAGTACTTC. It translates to CASSLSGDEQYF.

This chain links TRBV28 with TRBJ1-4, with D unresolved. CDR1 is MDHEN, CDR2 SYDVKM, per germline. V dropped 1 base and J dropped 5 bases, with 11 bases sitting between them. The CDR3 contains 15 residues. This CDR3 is CASSLSGTDNEKLFF. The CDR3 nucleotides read TGTGCCAGCAGTTTATCAGGAACAGACAATGAAAAACTGTTTTTT.

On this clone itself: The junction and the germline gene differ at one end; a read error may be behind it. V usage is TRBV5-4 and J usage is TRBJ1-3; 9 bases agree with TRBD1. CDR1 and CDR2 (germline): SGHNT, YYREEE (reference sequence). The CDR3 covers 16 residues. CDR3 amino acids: CASSLGQGSSGNTIYF. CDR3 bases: TGTGCCAGCAGTTTGGGACAGGGAAGCTCTGGAAACACCATATATTTT.

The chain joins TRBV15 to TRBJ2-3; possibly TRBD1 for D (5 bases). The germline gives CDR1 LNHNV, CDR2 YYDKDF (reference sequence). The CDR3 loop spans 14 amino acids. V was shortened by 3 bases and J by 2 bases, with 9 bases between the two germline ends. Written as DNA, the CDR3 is TGTGCCACCAGCAGGGACAAGACCACAGATACGCAGTATTTT. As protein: CATSRDKTTDTQYF.

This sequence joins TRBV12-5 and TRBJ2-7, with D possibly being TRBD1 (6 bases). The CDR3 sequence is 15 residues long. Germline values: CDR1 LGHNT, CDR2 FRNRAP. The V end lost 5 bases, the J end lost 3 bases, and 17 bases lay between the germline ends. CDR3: CASGEDSLALYEQYF. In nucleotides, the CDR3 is TGTGCTAGTGGTGAGGACAGCCTGGCCCTCTACGAGCAGTACTTC.